What follows are 17 T cell receptor beta chains derived from one specimen sequenced in a study of blood T cells in healthy people across ages. A second about 6 to 11 cycle PCR used barcoded and J-beta primers. Using its own MiXCR run on the 5' RACE reads, TCRdb lists one record per CDR3 protein. The sample includes roughly 1,100,000 distinct CDR3 sequences, roughly a quarter of them seen just once. The data were also submitted as part of a second study, on T cells of mothers and their children.

Input material: blood. Receptors originate from a girl aged 2-10 years in good health.

This clonotype was seen only a few times. The V gene is TRBV7-9, the J gene TRBJ2-7, with D maybe TRBD2 (7 bases). V lost 8 bases and J 3 bases, leaving 14 bases between the germline ends. This CDR3 is built from 13 residues. From germline, CDR1 is SEHNR and CDR2 FQNEAQ (reference sequence). The CDR3, as DNA: TGTGCCAGCCGAGCGGGACACTTCTACGAGCAGTACTTC. Translating it yields CASRAGHFYEQYF.

The chain is built from TRBV20-1 and TRBJ1-4; D possibly corresponds to TRBD1 (5 bases). CDR1 is DFQATT, CDR2 SNEGSKA, per germline (reference sequence). The CDR3 totals 14 residues. The V end was cut by 1 base, the J end by 6 bases, with 12 bases between. CDR3 coding DNA: TGCAGTGCTAGAGCCAAGGGGTCACATGAAAAACTGTTTTTT. The encoded protein is CSARAKGSHEKLFF.

This clonotype was observed a few times. Without the conserved terminal phenylalanine or tryptophan, this CDR3 likely stems from a read error. The DNA of the CDR3 is TGTGCCATCAGTGATGGGGAACTAGGTCTAGAATCCTACGAGCAGTACTCC. Translating gives CAISDGELGLESYEQYS. The chain recombines TRBV10-3 with TRBJ2-7, with D possibly being TRBD2 (5 bases). CDR1 ENHRY and CDR2 SYGVKD come from the germline V gene. The length of the CDR3 is 17 residues. Trimming pared 3 bases from V and 1 base from J, leaving 19 bases between.

The chain carries TRBV28 and TRBJ2-5; D perhaps matches TRBD2 (6 bases). The CDR3 runs to 14 residues. Germline V gives CDR1 MDHEN, CDR2 SYDVKM. V gave up 7 bases and J gave up 4 bases, with 16 bases separating them. The CDR3 coding sequence is TGTGCCAGCAATTCATCTCCCGGGAGAGAGACCCAGTACTTC. Translated: CASNSSPGRETQYF.

This clonotype was found a few times. This chain uses TRBV7-9 with TRBJ1-4, with unresolved D. The CDR3 runs 14 residues. Per the germline V gene, CDR1 is SEHNR and CDR2 is FQNEAQ (reference sequence). V was shortened by 1 base and J by 8 bases, with 11 bases between the two germline ends. CDR3 DNA: TGTGCCAGCAGCTTAGTGAACGGTAACGAAAAACTGTTTTTT. Protein: CASSLVNGNEKLFF.

This clonotype was seen only a few times. The chain carries TRBV2 and TRBJ1-2; 7 positions agree with TRBD1. CDR1 and CDR2 from the germline V gene are SNHLY and FYNNEI. The J segment lost 3 bases and the V segment lost 5 bases, leaving 3 bases of the junction unmatched. This CDR3 has 13 residues. For the CDR3, the DNA is TGTGCCAGCAGTATTGACAGGGACTATGGCTACACCTTC. As protein: CASSIDRDYGYTF.

J is TRBJ1-1 and V is TRBV7-8; possible D gene TRBD1, 5 bases. Trimming removed 2 bases from V and 1 base from J, with 8 bases in between. The germline V gene encodes CDR1 SGHVS and CDR2 FQNEAQ. CDR3 length equals 14 residues. The CDR3, as DNA: TGTGCCAGCAGCTTATGGAGGGGGAACACTGAAGCTTTCTTT. Its protein product is CASSLWRGNTEAFF.

This clonotype was seen only a few times. The chain links TRBV29-1 to TRBJ2-7; TRBD1 agrees at 9 bases. Germline values: CDR1 SQVTM, CDR2 ANQGSEA. The J segment lost 3 bases and the V segment lost 2 bases, leaving 5 bases of the junction unmatched. The CDR3 loop spans 14 amino acids. The CDR3 here is CSVERQGGNYEQYF. In DNA, the CDR3 is TGCAGCGTTGAAAGACAGGGGGGGAACTACGAGCAGTACTTC.

The rearrangement joins TRBV29-1 to TRBJ2-5; perhaps D is TRBD1 or TRBD2 (5 bases each). Looked up from germline, CDR1 is SQVTM and CDR2 is ANQGSEA. The CDR3 consists of 13 residues. V lost 4 bases to trimming and J lost 3 bases, with 12 bases between them. The CDR3 sequence: CSVGEWGKETQYF. The CDR3 region has the DNA TGCAGCGTTGGAGAGTGGGGGAAAGAGACCCAGTACTTC.

DNA of the CDR3: TGCGCCAGCAGCCAAGAAGGCCTCATCCCTGAAGCTTTCTTT. Translating it yields CASSQEGLIPEAFF. The chain combines TRBV4-1 with TRBJ1-1, with unresolved D. Germline V gene lookup returns CDR1 MGHRA and CDR2 YSYEKL. The V and J ends lost 0 bases and 6 bases respectively, with 11 bases between them. The length of the CDR3 is 14 residues.

This chain links TRBV5-6 with TRBJ1-1, with a weak D call TRBD1 (6 bases). V was clipped by 7 bases and J by 0 bases, with 16 bases between them. This CDR3 is built from 15 residues. Per the germline V gene, CDR1 is SGHDT and CDR2 is YYEEEE. CDR3 residues: CASSFWDMMNTEAFF. In nucleotides, the CDR3 is TGTGCCAGCTCCTTTTGGGACATGATGAACACTGAAGCTTTCTTT.

There are a few counts of this clonotype. The V call is TRBV4-3, the J call TRBJ2-7, with TRBD1 matching 8 bases. The CDR3 has 20 residues. Unmatched junction bases numbered 19, after V lost 3 bases and J lost 0 bases. Germline values: CDR1 LGHNA, CDR2 YSLEER. The CDR3 loop reads CASSHGKLDRDEWVSYEQYF. In nucleotides, the CDR3 is TGCGCCAGCAGCCATGGGAAGCTGGACAGGGATGAGTGGGTCTCCTACGAGCAGTACTTC.

This clonotype occurred a few times. CDR3 sequence reads: CSADPDRVFDGYTF. CDR3 in DNA: TGCAGTGCTGATCCGGACAGGGTATTTGATGGCTACACCTTC. This chain joins TRBV20-1 and TRBJ1-2; 8 bases fit TRBD1. Germline CDR1 is DFQATT and CDR2 is SNEGSKA (reference sequence). The CDR3 loop spans 14 amino acids. V trimming: 5 bases; J trimming: 6 bases; junction bases outside the gene matches: 11.

The chain couples TRBV6-5 to TRBJ2-1; the D call may be TRBD1 or TRBD2 (7 bases each). CDR1 is MNHEY and CDR2 is SVGAGI in the germline V gene. This CDR3 contains 15 residues. Trimming took off 2 bases at V and 9 bases at J, with 17 bases between the two ends. The CDR3 is CASSYPSTGEGEQFF. Written as DNA, the CDR3 is TGTGCCAGCAGTTACCCAAGTACAGGGGAGGGTGAGCAGTTCTTC.

This clonotype has just a few counts. The V and J genes are TRBV27 and TRBJ2-3; 7 bases map to TRBD2. Germline CDR1 is MNHEY and CDR2 is SMNVEV (reference sequence). Trimming cost V 6 bases and J 5 bases; bases outside gene matches: 8. The CDR3 length is 14 residues. Written as DNA, the CDR3 is TGTGCCAGCAGCACGACTAGCCGTGTAGATACGCAGTATTTT. It codes for CASSTTSRVDTQYF.

This clonotype was counted a few times. The chain joins TRBV12-3 or TRBV12-4 to TRBJ2-3; D ambiguous. The CDR3 has 14 residues. V lost 4 bases and J lost 4, with 12 bases in between. For the CDR3, the DNA is TGTGCCAGCAGTTCCTCTTTGCAAGCAGATACGCAGTATTTT. Its protein product is CASSSSLQADTQYF.

This chain uses TRBV28 with TRBJ2-5, with D hard to call. V lost 8 bases and J lost 6, with 7 bases in between. In germline, CDR1 is MDHEN, CDR2 SYDVKM. This CDR3 has 10 residues. The CDR3 region has the DNA TGTGCCAGCTCGTCGCAGACCCAGTACTTC. As protein: CASSSQTQYF.